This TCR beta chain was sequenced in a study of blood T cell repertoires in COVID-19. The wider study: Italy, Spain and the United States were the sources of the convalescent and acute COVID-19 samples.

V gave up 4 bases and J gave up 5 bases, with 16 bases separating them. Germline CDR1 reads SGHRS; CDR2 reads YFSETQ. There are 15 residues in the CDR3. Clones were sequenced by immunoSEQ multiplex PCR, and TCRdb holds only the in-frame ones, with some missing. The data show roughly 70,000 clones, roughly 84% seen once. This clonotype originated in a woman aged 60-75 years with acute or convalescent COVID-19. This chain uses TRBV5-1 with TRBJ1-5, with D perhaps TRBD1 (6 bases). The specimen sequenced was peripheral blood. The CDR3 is CASSEYGGRDQPQHF. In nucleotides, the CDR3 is TGCGCCAGCAGCGAGTACGGGGGGCGCGATCAGCCCCAGCATTTT. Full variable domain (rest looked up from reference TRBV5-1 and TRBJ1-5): KAGVTQTPRYLIKTRGQQVTLSCSPISGHRSVSWYQQTPGQGLQFLFEYFSETQRNKGNFPGRFSGRQFSNSRSEMNVSTLELGDSALYLCASSEYGGRDQPQHFGDGTRLSIL.